Here is one T cell receptor beta chain with its context. Antigen specificity is unknown. This may be a read error: a much more frequent sequence differs by one nucleotide. This sample is drawn from a study of T cells in Graves' hyperthyroidism and ophthalmopathy. Study details: Peripheral blood samples were taken at initial diagnosis, prior to any treatment.

Overall study findings and caveats: Most thyroid-expanded clonotypes above 0.001 were also found in blood. The model identified upcoming ophthalmopathy a median about 6.5 months ahead of onset.

What was amplified from RNA transcripts were TCR beta CDR3 regions. The TCR CDR3 first-round RT-PCR relied on the HTBI primer set. TCRdb called the multiplex PCR reads again in MiXCR, with one record for every CDR3 protein. The repertoire holds 600,000 or so distinct CDR3 sequences, with about 15% as singletons. Pregnant or lactating patients were excluded, as were those with uncontrolled infection or other autoimmune disease. The sequencing input was blood. The origin of this receptor is a woman aged 45 to 65 with Graves' ophthalmopathy.

The DNA of the CDR3 is TGTGTCAGCAGAATGAGGTTTGGCCTAGCCTACGAGCAGTACTTC. Its translation: CVSRMRFGLAYEQYF. The J gene is TRBJ2-7, the V gene TRBV28; no reliable D call. Per the germline V gene, CDR1 is MDHEN and CDR2 is SYDVKM. The CDR3 spans 15 residues.